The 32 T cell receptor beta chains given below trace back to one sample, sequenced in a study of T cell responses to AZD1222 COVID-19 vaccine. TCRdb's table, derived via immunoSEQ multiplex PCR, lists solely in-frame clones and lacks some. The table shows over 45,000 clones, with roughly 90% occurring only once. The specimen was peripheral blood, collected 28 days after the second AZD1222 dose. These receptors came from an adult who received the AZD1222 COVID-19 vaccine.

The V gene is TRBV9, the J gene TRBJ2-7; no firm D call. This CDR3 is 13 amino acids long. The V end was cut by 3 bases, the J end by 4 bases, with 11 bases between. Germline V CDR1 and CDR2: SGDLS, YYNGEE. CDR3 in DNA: TGTGCCAGCAGCGCACCCCCGGCGTACGAGCAGTACTTC. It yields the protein CASSAPPAYEQYF.

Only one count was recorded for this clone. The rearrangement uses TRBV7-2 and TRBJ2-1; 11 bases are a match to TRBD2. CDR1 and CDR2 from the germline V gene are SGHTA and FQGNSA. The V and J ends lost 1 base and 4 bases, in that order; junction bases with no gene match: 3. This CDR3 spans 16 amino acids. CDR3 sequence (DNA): TGTGCCAGCAGCTTAGACCCTAGCGGGAGGTACAATGAGCAGTTCTTC. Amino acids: CASSLDPSGRYNEQFF.

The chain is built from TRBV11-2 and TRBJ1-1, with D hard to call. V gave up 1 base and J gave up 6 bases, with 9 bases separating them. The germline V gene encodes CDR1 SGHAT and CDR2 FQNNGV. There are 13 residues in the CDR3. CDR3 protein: CASSLGRDPEAFF. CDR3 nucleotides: TGTGCCAGCAGCTTAGGAAGGGATCCTGAAGCTTTCTTT.

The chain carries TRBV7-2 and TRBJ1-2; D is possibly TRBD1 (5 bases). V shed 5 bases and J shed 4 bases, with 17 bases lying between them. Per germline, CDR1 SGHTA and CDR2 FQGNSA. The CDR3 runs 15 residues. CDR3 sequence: CASSQGWQGGYGYTF. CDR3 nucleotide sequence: TGTGCCAGCAGCCAAGGGTGGCAGGGAGGCTATGGCTACACCTTC.

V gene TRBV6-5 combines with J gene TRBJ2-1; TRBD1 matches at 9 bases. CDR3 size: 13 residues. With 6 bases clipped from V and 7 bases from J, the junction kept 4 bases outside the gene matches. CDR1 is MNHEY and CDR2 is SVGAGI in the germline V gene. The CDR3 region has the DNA TGTGCCAGCAGATGGACAGGGGAAAATGAGCAGTTCTTC. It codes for CASRWTGENEQFF.

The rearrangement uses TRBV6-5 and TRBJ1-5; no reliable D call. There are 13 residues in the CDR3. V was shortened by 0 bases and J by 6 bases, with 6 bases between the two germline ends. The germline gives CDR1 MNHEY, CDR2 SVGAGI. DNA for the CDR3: TGTGCCAGCAGTTACTCGAGAACTCAGCCCCAGCATTTT. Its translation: CASSYSRTQPQHF.

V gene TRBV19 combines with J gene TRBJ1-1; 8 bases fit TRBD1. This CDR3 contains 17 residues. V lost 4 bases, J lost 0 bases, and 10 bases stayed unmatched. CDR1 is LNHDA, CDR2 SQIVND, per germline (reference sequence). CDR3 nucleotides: TGTGCCAGTAGTACCGGACAGGGTTCCTCTATGAACACTGAAGCTTTCTTT. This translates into CASSTGQGSSMNTEAFF.

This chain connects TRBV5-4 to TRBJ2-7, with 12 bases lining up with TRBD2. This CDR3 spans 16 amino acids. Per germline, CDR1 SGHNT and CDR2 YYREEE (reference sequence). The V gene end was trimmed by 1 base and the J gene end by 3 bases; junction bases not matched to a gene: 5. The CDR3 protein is CASSLSPTSGGYEQYF. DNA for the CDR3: TGTGCCAGCAGCTTGAGTCCGACTAGCGGGGGCTACGAGCAGTACTTC.

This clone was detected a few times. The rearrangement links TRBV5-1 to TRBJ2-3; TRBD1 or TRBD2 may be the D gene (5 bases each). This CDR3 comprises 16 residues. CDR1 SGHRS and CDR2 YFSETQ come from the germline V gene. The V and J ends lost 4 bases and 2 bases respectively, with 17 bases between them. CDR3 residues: CASSPGLGRDTDTQYF. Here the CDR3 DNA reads TGCGCCAGCAGCCCGGGGCTGGGCAGGGACACAGATACGCAGTATTTT.

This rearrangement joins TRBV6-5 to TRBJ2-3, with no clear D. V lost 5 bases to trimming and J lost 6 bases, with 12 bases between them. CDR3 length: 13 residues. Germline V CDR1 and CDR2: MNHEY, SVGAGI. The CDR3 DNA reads TGTGCCAGCAGTACCCAGACAATGGATACGCAGTATTTT. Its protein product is CASSTQTMDTQYF.

DNA for the CDR3: TGTGCCAGCAGTGCCCAGGCCTCAGGCTACGAGCAGTACTTC. Encoded protein: CASSAQASGYEQYF. The V call is TRBV25-1, the J call TRBJ2-7; D call uncertain. The V gene's germline CDR1 is MGHDK and CDR2 SYGVNS. The CDR3 is made up of 14 amino acids. Trimming left V 4 bases short and J 3 bases short, with 13 bases between.

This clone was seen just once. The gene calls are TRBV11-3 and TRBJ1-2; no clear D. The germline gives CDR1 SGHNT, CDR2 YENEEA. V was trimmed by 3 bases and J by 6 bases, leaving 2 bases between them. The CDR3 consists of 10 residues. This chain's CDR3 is CASSFHGYTF. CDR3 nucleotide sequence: TGTGCCAGCAGCTTCCATGGCTACACCTTC.

The CDR3 loop is CAAGDLVYGYTF. The CDR3 coding sequence is TGTGCTGCGGGGGACTTGGTCTATGGCTACACCTTC. This chain uses TRBV2 with TRBJ1-2; D might be TRBD1 (5 bases). Germline V CDR1 and CDR2: SNHLY, FYNNEI. The CDR3 covers 12 residues.

CDR3 sequence (DNA): TGTGCCAGCAGCACCGTCACAGAGGGGCTAGGGGATCAGCCCCAGCATTTT. Its protein is CASSTVTEGLGDQPQHF. The chain employs TRBV11-3 and TRBJ1-5, with a weak D call TRBD1 (5 bases). Germline V lookup: CDR1 SGHNT, CDR2 YENEEA. The CDR3 has 17 amino acids. V lost 5 bases and J 5 bases, leaving 22 bases between the germline ends.

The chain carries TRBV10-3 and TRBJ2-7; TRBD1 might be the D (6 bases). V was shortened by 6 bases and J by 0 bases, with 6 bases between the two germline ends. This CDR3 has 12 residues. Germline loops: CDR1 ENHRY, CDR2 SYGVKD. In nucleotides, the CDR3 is TGTGCCATCAGGGACAGCTCCTACGAGCAGTACTTC. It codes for CAIRDSSYEQYF.

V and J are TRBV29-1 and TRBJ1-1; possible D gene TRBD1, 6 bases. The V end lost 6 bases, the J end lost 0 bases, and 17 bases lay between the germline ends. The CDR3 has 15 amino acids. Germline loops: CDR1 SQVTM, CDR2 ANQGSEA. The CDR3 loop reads CSVRGEHTMNTEAFF. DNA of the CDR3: TGCAGCGTAAGGGGGGAACATACGATGAACACTGAAGCTTTCTTT.

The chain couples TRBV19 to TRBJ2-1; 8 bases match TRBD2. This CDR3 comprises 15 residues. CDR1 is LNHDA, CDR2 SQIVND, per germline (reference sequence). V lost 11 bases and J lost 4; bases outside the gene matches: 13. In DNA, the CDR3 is TGTGCCTCCCGGGGGGGGGAGAAAAGTTACAATGAGCAGTTCTTC. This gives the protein CASRGGEKSYNEQFF.

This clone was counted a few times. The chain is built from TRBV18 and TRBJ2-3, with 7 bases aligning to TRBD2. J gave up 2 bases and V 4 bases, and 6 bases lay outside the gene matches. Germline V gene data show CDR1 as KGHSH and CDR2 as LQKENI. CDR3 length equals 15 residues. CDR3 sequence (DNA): TGTGCCAGCTCACAGCGGGGTCCCAACACAGATACGCAGTATTTT. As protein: CASSQRGPNTDTQYF.

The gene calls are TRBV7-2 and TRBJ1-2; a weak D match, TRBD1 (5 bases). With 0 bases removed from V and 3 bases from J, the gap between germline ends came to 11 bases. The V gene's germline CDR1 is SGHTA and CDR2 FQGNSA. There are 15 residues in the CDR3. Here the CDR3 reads CASSLAVGPDYGYTF. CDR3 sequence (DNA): TGTGCCAGCAGCTTAGCCGTGGGGCCGGACTATGGCTACACCTTC.

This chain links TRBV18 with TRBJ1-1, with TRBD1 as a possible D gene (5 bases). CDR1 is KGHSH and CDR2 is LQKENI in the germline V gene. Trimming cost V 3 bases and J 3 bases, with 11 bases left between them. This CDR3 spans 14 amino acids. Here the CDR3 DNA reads TGTGCCAGCTCACCGAGGGCGGGGGACACTGAAGCTTTCTTT. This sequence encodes CASSPRAGDTEAFF. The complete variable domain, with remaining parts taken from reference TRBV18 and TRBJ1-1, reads NAGVMQNPRHLVRRRGQEARLRCSPMKGHSHVYWYRQLPEEGLKFMVYLQKENIIDESGMPKERFSAEFPKEGPSILRIQQVVRGDSAAYFCASSPRAGDTEAFFGQGTRLTVV.

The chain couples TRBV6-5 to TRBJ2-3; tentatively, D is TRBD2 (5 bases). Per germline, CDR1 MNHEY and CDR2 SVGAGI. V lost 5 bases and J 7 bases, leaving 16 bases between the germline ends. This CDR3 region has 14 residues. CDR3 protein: CASSPPGSRHTQYF. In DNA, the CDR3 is TGTGCCAGCAGTCCCCCGGGATCTCGGCATACGCAGTATTTT.

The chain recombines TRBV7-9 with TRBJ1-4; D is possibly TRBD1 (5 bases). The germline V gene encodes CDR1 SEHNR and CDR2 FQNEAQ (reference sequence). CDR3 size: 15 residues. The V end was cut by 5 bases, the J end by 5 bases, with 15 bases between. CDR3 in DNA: TGTGCCAGCAGCCCCTACCGGGACCGAAATGAAAAACTGTTTTTT. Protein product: CASSPYRDRNEKLFF.

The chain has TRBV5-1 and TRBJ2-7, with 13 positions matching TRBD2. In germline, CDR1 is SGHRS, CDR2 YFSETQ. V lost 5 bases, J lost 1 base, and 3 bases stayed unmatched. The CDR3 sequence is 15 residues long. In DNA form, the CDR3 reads TGCGCCAGCAGGTGGGGACTAGCGGGATCCTACGAGCAGTACTTC. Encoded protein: CASRWGLAGSYEQYF.

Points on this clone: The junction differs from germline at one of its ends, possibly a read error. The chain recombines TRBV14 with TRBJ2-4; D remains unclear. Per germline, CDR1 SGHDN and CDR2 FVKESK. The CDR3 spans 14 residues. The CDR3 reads CASSQVGGSNIQYF. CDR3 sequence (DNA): TGTGCCAGCAGTCAAGTGGGCGGCTCAAACATTCAGTACTTC.

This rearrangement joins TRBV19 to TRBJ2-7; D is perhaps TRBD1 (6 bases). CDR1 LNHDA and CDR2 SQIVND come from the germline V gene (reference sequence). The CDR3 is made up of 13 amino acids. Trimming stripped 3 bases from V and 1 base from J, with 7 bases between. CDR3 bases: TGTGCCAGTAGTATGGGACAATCCTACGAGCAGTACTTC. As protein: CASSMGQSYEQYF.

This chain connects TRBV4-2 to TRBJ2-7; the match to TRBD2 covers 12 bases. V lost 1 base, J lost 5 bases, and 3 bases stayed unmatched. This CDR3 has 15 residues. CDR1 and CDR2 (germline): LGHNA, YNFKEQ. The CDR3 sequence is CASSQVTSGSNEQYF. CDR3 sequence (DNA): TGTGCCAGCAGCCAAGTGACTAGCGGGAGCAACGAGCAGTACTTC.

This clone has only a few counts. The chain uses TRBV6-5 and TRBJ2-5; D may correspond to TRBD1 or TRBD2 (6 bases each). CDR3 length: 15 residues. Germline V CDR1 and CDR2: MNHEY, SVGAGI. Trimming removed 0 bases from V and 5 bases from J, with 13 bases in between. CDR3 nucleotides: TGTGCCAGCAGTTACTCGAGCGAAGGGGGGGAGACCCAGTACTTC. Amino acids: CASSYSSEGGETQYF.

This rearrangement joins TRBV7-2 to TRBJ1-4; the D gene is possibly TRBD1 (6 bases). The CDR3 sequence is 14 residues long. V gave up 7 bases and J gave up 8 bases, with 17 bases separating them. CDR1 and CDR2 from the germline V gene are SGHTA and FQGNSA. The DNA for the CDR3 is TGTGCCAGCAAGGGGGGGTGGCCGGTAGAAAAACTGTTTTTT. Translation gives CASKGGWPVEKLFF. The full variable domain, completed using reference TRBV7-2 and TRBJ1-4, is GAGVSQSPSNKVTEKGKDVELRCDPISGHTALYWYRQSLGQGLEFLIYFQGNSAPDKSGLPSDRFSAERTGGSVSTLTIQRTQQEDSAVYLCASKGGWPVEKLFFGSGTQLSVL.

Written as DNA, the CDR3 is TGTGCCAGTAGTTTCCAGCCCAATGAGCAGTTCTTC. Its translation is CASSFQPNEQFF. The J gene is TRBJ2-1, the V gene TRBV19; D not resolved. This CDR3 region has 12 residues. In germline, CDR1 is LNHDA, CDR2 SQIVND (reference sequence). The V gene lost 5 bases and the J gene lost 6 bases, with 8 bases spanning the gap. Combining the CDR3 with reference TRBV19 and TRBJ2-1 gives the whole variable domain DGGITQSPKYLFRKEGQNVTLSCEQNLNHDAMYWYRQDPGQGLRLIYYSQIVNDFQKGDIAEGYSVSREKKESFPLTVTSAQKNPTAFYLCASSFQPNEQFFGPGTRLTVL.

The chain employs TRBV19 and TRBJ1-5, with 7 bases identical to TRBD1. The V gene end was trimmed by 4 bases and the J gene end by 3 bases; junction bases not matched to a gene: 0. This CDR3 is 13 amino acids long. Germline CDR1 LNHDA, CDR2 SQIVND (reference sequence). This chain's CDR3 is CASSKGANQPQHF. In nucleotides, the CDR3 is TGTGCCAGTAGTAAGGGGGCCAATCAGCCCCAGCATTTT.

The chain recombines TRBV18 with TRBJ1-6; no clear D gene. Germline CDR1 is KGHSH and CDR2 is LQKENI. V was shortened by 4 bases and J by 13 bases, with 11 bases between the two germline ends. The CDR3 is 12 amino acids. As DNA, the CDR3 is TGTGCCAGCTCACTCGGACGGGTCCCCCTCCACTTT. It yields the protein CASSLGRVPLHF.

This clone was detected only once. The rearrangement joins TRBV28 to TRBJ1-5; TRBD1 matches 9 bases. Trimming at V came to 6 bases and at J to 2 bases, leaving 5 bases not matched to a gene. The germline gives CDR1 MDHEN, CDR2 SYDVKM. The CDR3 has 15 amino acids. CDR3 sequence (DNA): TGTGCCAGCAGAGGGGGACAGGGAGGCAATCAGCCCCAGCATTTT. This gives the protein CASRGGQGGNQPQHF.